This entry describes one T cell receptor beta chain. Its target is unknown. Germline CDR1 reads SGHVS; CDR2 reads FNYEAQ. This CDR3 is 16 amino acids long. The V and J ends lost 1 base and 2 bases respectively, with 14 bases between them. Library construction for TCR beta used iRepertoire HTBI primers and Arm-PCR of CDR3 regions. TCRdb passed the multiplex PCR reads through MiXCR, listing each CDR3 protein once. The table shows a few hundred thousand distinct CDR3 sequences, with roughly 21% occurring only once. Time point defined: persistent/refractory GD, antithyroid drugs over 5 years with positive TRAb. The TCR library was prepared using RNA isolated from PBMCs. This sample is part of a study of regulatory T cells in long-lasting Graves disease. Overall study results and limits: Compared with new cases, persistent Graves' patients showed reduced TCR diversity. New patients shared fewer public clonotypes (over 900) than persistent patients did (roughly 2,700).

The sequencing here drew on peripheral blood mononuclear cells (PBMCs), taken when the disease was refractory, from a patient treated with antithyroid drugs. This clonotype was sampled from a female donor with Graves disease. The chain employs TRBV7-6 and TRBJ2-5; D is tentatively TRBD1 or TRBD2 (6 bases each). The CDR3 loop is CASSLGSGGGQETQYF. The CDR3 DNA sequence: TGTGCCAGCAGCTTAGGGTCCGGAGGGGGTCAAGAGACCCAGTACTTC.